This is a list of T cell receptor beta chains from one sample in a study of shared clonotypes between healthy human individuals. TCRdb's copy holds only in-frame clones and misses some; the assay was immunoSEQ multiplex PCR. The repertoire consists of about 610,000 clones, with 97% occurring once and the leading ten covering less than 0.065%. Material: naive CD4+ T cells sorted from blood. The source is a woman aged 25-40 years in good health. Each CDR3 is given with its conserved first and last residue. A D gene is named only where the DNA matches it firmly. Clone size is shown for a subset of rows, as once, few, many or a class of expanded clone.

clone size: NA
V gene: TRBV13
D gene: TRBD2
J gene: TRBJ2-2
CDR3 protein: CASSTGTRIVTGELFF
CDR3 DNA: TGTGCCAGCAGCACCGGGACTAGAATTGTCACCGGGGAGCTGTTTTTT

clone size: NA
V gene: TRBV4-2
D gene: TRBD2
J gene: TRBJ2-5
CDR3 protein: CASSSVDALIAGGLETQYF
CDR3 DNA: TGTGCCAGCAGCTCAGTGGACGCTTTGATAGCGGGAGGTCTCGAGACCCAGTACTTC

clone size: NA
V gene: TRBV30
D gene: TRBD2
J gene: TRBJ2-2
CDR3 protein: CAWKQFQGTSTGELFF
CDR3 DNA: TGTGCCTGGAAACAATTTCAGGGGACTAGCACCGGGGAGCTGTTTTTT

clone size: NA
V gene: TRBV5-1
D gene: TRBD2
J gene: TRBJ2-1
CDR3 protein: CASSLAQGAGGLDEQFF
CDR3 DNA: TGCGCCAGCAGCTTGGCTCAGGGAGCGGGAGGGCTCGATGAGCAGTTCTTC

clone size: NA
V gene: TRBV12-5
D gene: NA
J gene: TRBJ2-7
CDR3 protein: CASGIGYEQYF
CDR3 DNA: TGTGCTAGTGGAATCGGGTACGAGCAGTACTTC

clone size: NA
V gene: TRBV6-6
D gene: NA
J gene: TRBJ2-7
CDR3 protein: CASSYVATTYEQYF
CDR3 DNA: TGTGCCAGCAGTTACGTCGCTACGACGTACGAGCAGTACTTC

clone size: NA
V gene: TRBV2
D gene: TRBD1
J gene: TRBJ2-5
CDR3 protein: CASSSDRFRQETQYF
CDR3 DNA: TGTGCCAGCAGTTCGGACAGGTTTCGCCAAGAGACCCAGTACTTC

clone size: NA
V gene: TRBV28
D gene: NA
J gene: TRBJ2-5
CDR3 protein: CASSVGETQYF
CDR3 DNA: TGTGCCAGCAGCGTCGGAGAGACCCAGTACTTC

clone size: NA
V gene: TRBV19
D gene: NA
J gene: TRBJ2-1
CDR3 protein: CASKRDGTDKRNEQFF
CDR3 DNA: TGTGCCAGTAAAAGGGACGGGACCGACAAACGCAATGAGCAGTTCTTC

clone size: NA
V gene: TRBV4-1
D gene: NA
J gene: TRBJ2-7
CDR3 protein: CASSPWDNSYEQYF
CDR3 DNA: TGCGCCAGCAGCCCGTGGGACAACTCCTACGAGCAGTACTTC

clone size: NA
V gene: TRBV5-1
D gene: NA
J gene: TRBJ2-5
CDR3 protein: CASSLALTIPGAQETQYF
CDR3 DNA: TGCGCCAGCAGCTTGGCCCTAACTATCCCGGGAGCGCAAGAGACCCAGTACTTC

clone size: NA
V gene: TRBV6-5
D gene: NA
J gene: TRBJ2-7
CDR3 protein: CASSEALRIEQYF
CDR3 DNA: TGTGCCAGCAGTGAAGCCTTGAGGATCGAGCAGTACTTC

clone size: NA
V gene: TRBV9
D gene: NA
J gene: TRBJ2-2
CDR3 protein: CASSPTPTGELFF
CDR3 DNA: TGTGCCAGCAGCCCAACTCCCACCGGGGAGCTGTTTTTT

clone size: NA
V gene: TRBV5-4
D gene: TRBD2
J gene: TRBJ2-2
CDR3 protein: CASSLGLAGRSGELFF
CDR3 DNA: TGTGCCAGCAGCCTGGGACTAGCGGGAAGGTCCGGGGAGCTGTTTTTT

clone size: NA
V gene: TRBV28
D gene: TRBD1
J gene: TRBJ2-7
CDR3 protein: CASSRTGSPYEQYF
CDR3 DNA: TGTGCCAGCAGTCGGACAGGGAGTCCCTACGAGCAGTACTTC

clone size: NA
V gene: TRBV5-5
D gene: TRBD1
J gene: TRBJ1-1
CDR3 protein: CASSAQGAQDTEAFF
CDR3 DNA: TGTGCCAGCAGCGCTCAGGGGGCTCAGGACACTGAAGCTTTCTTT

clone size: once
V gene: TRBV9
D gene: TRBD2
J gene: TRBJ2-7
CDR3 protein: CASSPPRASGSYEQYF
CDR3 DNA: TGTGCCAGCAGCCCGCCTCGGGCTAGCGGGAGCTACGAGCAGTACTTC

clone size: NA
V gene: TRBV7-2
D gene: TRBD2
J gene: TRBJ2-7
CDR3 protein: CASSSRGREGREQYF
CDR3 DNA: TGTGCCAGCAGCTCTAGGGGGCGGGAGGGCCGCGAGCAGTACTTC

clone size: NA
V gene: TRBV5-1
D gene: TRBD2
J gene: TRBJ2-1
CDR3 protein: CASSPGTSVNNEQFF
CDR3 DNA: TGCGCCAGCTCCCCCGGGACTAGCGTAAACAATGAGCAGTTCTTC

clone size: NA
V gene: TRBV29-1
D gene: TRBD2
J gene: TRBJ2-3
CDR3 protein: CSVVGGTSGTDTQYF
CDR3 DNA: TGCAGCGTTGTGGGGGGGACTAGCGGGACAGATACGCAGTATTTT

clone size: NA
V gene: TRBV11-2
D gene: NA
J gene: TRBJ2-7
CDR3 protein: CASSLEAYEQYF
CDR3 DNA: TGTGCCAGCAGCTTAGAAGCTTACGAGCAGTACTTC

clone size: NA
V gene: TRBV5-6
D gene: NA
J gene: TRBJ2-4
CDR3 protein: CASSLSLTKNIQYF
CDR3 DNA: TGTGCCAGCAGCTTGTCCTTGACCAAAAACATTCAGTACTTC

clone size: NA
V gene: TRBV10-3
D gene: NA
J gene: TRBJ2-1
CDR3 protein: CAISESRLSSYNEQFF
CDR3 DNA: TGTGCCATCAGTGAGTCGAGACTTAGCTCCTACAATGAGCAGTTCTTC

clone size: NA
V gene: TRBV30
D gene: TRBD1
J gene: TRBJ1-1
CDR3 protein: CAWSTTQGDTEAFF
CDR3 DNA: TGTGCCTGGAGTACGACACAGGGGGACACTGAAGCTTTCTTT

clone size: NA
V gene: TRBV21-1
D gene: NA
J gene: TRBJ2-7
CDR3 protein: CASSRLAGDYEQYF
CDR3 DNA: TGTGCCAGCAGCCGACTAGCGGGAGACTACGAGCAGTACTTC

clone size: NA
V gene: TRBV28
D gene: TRBD2
J gene: TRBJ2-7
CDR3 protein: CASRTSGSSYEQYF
CDR3 DNA: TGTGCCAGCCGAACTAGCGGAAGCTCCTACGAGCAGTACTTC

clone size: NA
V gene: TRBV14
D gene: NA
J gene: TRBJ1-1
CDR3 protein: CASSQDSISPWGGGLSTEAFF
CDR3 DNA: TGTGCCAGCAGCCAAGACTCGATCTCCCCTTGGGGCGGAGGGTTAAGCACTGAAGCTTTCTTT

clone size: NA
V gene: TRBV28
D gene: TRBD2
J gene: TRBJ2-5
CDR3 protein: CASSFNWFSGRQETQYF
CDR3 DNA: TGTGCCAGCAGTTTCAACTGGTTTAGCGGGAGACAAGAGACCCAGTACTTC

clone size: NA
V gene: TRBV28
D gene: TRBD1
J gene: TRBJ1-1
CDR3 protein: CASETRGQGWTEAFF
CDR3 DNA: TGTGCCAGCGAAACAAGGGGACAGGGATGGACTGAAGCTTTCTTT

clone size: NA
V gene: TRBV5-1
D gene: NA
J gene: TRBJ1-5
CDR3 protein: CASSLEGLNNQPQHF
CDR3 DNA: TGCGCCAGCAGCTTGGAGGGACTAAACAATCAGCCCCAGCATTTT

clone size: NA
V gene: TRBV5-1
D gene: NA
J gene: TRBJ1-4
CDR3 protein: CASSSRGPDNEKLFF
CDR3 DNA: TGCGCCAGCAGCTCGCGTGGGCCCGATAATGAAAAACTGTTTTTT

clone size: once
V gene: TRBV28
D gene: NA
J gene: TRBJ2-1
CDR3 protein: CVTGRLEYNEQFF
CDR3 DNA: TGTGTTACCGGGAGACTAGAGTACAATGAGCAGTTCTTC

clone size: NA
V gene: TRBV4-1
D gene: NA
J gene: TRBJ1-3
CDR3 protein: CASSQTPGDYGNTIYF
CDR3 DNA: TGCGCCAGCAGCCAAACACCGGGGGACTATGGAAACACCATATATTTT

clone size: NA
V gene: TRBV13
D gene: NA
J gene: TRBJ2-2
CDR3 protein: CASSLRGRRESGAGELFF
CDR3 DNA: TGTGCCAGCAGCCTACGAGGGAGGCGCGAATCGGGGGCCGGGGAGCTGTTTTTT

clone size: NA
V gene: TRBV30
D gene: NA
J gene: TRBJ1-1
CDR3 protein: CAWKESWGLGTEAFF
CDR3 DNA: TGTGCCTGGAAAGAGAGTTGGGGATTAGGGACTGAAGCTTTCTTT

clone size: NA
V gene: TRBV5-4
D gene: NA
J gene: TRBJ1-3
CDR3 protein: CASSLGQGNTIYF
CDR3 DNA: TGTGCCAGCAGCTTGGGTCAGGGAAACACCATATATTTT

clone size: NA
V gene: TRBV29-1
D gene: NA
J gene: TRBJ1-3
CDR3 protein: CSVEQRSGNTIYF
CDR3 DNA: TGCAGCGTTGAACAGCGATCTGGAAACACCATATATTTT

clone size: NA
V gene: TRBV7-2
D gene: TRBD1
J gene: TRBJ2-2
CDR3 protein: CASSPRQGTGTGELFF
CDR3 DNA: TGTGCCAGCAGTCCCCGACAGGGGACGGGGACCGGGGAGCTGTTTTTT

clone size: NA
V gene: TRBV14
D gene: NA
J gene: TRBJ1-3
CDR3 protein: CASSLGGNTIYF
CDR3 DNA: TGTGCCAGCAGCCTCGGAGGAAACACCATATATTTT

clone size: NA
V gene: TRBV2
D gene: NA
J gene: TRBJ1-3
CDR3 protein: CASRLIPPGNTIYF
CDR3 DNA: TGTGCCAGCAGGTTGATTCCCCCTGGAAACACCATATATTTT